This is a list of T cell receptor beta chains from one sample in a study of blood T cell repertoires in COVID-19. Profiling relied on immunoSEQ multiplex PCR, and the TCRdb table lists in-frame clones only, not all of them. The sample has fewer than 200,000 clones, approximately 80% seen once. Sequenced material: PBMCs or T cells enriched from blood (not recorded which). Receptors originate from a man aged 45-65 years who had recovered from COVID-19. CDR3s include the opening cysteine and the closing phenylalanine or tryptophan. D genes are given only for firm matches. Size tells how often a clone was seen (once, few, many) or the class of an expanded clone, and some rows leave it out.

>-|TRBD1|TRBJ1-2|TRBV5-1
CASSLGDRQDGYTF
>-|-|TRBJ1-1|TRBV5-1
CASTPDSTENTEAFF
>-|TRBD1|TRBJ1-4|TRBV5-1
CASSLGSGGMGEKLFF
>-|TRBD1|TRBJ2-7|TRBV5-1
CASSKTGNYEQYF
>-|-|TRBJ1-1|TRBV14
CASSPQQGANTEAFF
>-|-|TRBJ1-1|TRBV12-5
CASGSEGARGAFF
>-|-|TRBJ2-7|TRBV3-1/TRBV3-2
CASSPRRGSYEQYF
>once|TRBD1|TRBJ1-5|TRBV2
CASRLTGDSRAQHF
>-|TRBD2|TRBJ2-3|TRBV27
CASRRLPGRGTKPDTQYF
>-|TRBD1|TRBJ1-2|TRBV6-5
CASSIGTAYGYTF
>-|-|TRBJ2-7|TRBV7-9
CASSSTGYEQYF
>-|TRBD1|TRBJ1-2|TRBV29-1
CSVPTGSGYGYTF
>-|TRBD1|TRBJ1-2|TRBV6-5
CASGARGGGYTF
>-|-|TRBJ2-3|TRBV25-1
CASSAQGRATDTQYF
>once|-|TRBJ1-4|TRBV6-5
CASSPTGTANEKLFF
>-|-|TRBJ1-1|TRBV29-1
CSAAQGRGETEAFF
>-|TRBD1|TRBJ1-5|TRBV28
CASTTGDRPGGQPQHF
>-|-|TRBJ1-2|TRBV12-1
CASSFETGNYGYTF
>-|TRBD1|TRBJ1-4|TRBV7-2
CASSRQTGGGEKLFF
>once|TRBD1|TRBJ2-5|TRBV4-1
CASSRGRGRETQYF
>-|-|TRBJ1-5|TRBV19
CASSIMGVQGSNQPQHF
>-|TRBD1|TRBJ2-5|TRBV7-2
CASSSKTGRETQYF
>-|TRBD2|TRBJ2-2|TRBV6-5
CASIRGGPNTGELFF
>-|TRBD1|TRBJ1-2|TRBV27
CASSYGQGPYYGYTF
>-|TRBD1|TRBJ2-1|TRBV30
CAWEGTGGFEQFF
>-|-|TRBJ1-5|TRBV21-1
CASSNGTVGYSSNQPQHF
>-|TRBD1|TRBJ1-1|TRBV3-1/TRBV3-2
CASSQDLQGALGTEAFF
>-|TRBD1|TRBJ1-5|TRBV7-8
CASRSGTGVQPQHF
>many|TRBD2|TRBJ2-7|TRBV12-5
CASGYRGDGEQYF
>few|TRBD1|TRBJ1-1|TRBV4-3
CASSQTGGRGVAFF
>-|-|TRBJ2-3|TRBV20-1
CSVDSLDTQYF
>once|-|TRBJ1-6|TRBV4-3
CASSQEAARSTEPLHF
>-|TRBD1|TRBJ1-6|TRBV7-2
CASSPPGGAYSPLHF
>-|-|TRBJ1-1|TRBV19
CASSIEEGMNTEAFF
>-|TRBD1|TRBJ1-5|TRBV4-3
CASSQDRGYQPQHF
>-|-|TRBJ1-4|TRBV2
CASRTGSTNEKLFF
>-|-|TRBJ1-2|TRBV5-1
CASSLGATLMYGYTF
>-|-|TRBJ1-2|TRBV7-9
CASSTQDQTENYGYTF
>-|-|TRBJ2-2|TRBV18
CASSPDRQTGELFF
>once|-|TRBJ2-1|TRBV10-3
CAIKASSNEQFF
>-|-|TRBJ1-4|TRBV28
CASNLATGKGEKLFF
>-|TRBD1|TRBJ1-2|TRBV7-2
CASSPGTAFRSGYTF
>-|TRBD1|TRBJ1-3|TRBV9
CASSFSYLQGMENTIYF
>-|TRBD2|TRBJ2-5|TRBV15
CATSKGLVSQETQYF
>-|-|TRBJ2-1|TRBV7-3
CASSFEVGEQFF
>-|TRBD2|TRBJ2-1|TRBV5-1
CASSNGGARDNEQFF
>-|-|TRBJ1-6|TRBV3-1/TRBV3-2
CASSPLAGDNSPLHF
>-|TRBD1|TRBJ1-1|TRBV12-3/TRBV12-4
CASSRQGTTEAFF
>-|TRBD2|TRBJ2-7|TRBV28
CASTPSGGRSYEQYF
>once|-|TRBJ1-2|TRBV12-3/TRBV12-4
CASSSDRYYGYTF
>-|TRBD1|TRBJ1-1|TRBV7-2
CASSQETGFNTEAFF
>-|TRBD1|TRBJ1-1|TRBV29-1
CSVEVGQGVEAFF
>-|-|TRBJ2-1|TRBV4-3
CASSQDYRTIYNEQFF
>-|-|TRBJ1-5|TRBV7-9
CASSFGTSNLNQPQHF
>-|-|TRBJ1-4|TRBV11-2
CASSPATGQNEKLFF